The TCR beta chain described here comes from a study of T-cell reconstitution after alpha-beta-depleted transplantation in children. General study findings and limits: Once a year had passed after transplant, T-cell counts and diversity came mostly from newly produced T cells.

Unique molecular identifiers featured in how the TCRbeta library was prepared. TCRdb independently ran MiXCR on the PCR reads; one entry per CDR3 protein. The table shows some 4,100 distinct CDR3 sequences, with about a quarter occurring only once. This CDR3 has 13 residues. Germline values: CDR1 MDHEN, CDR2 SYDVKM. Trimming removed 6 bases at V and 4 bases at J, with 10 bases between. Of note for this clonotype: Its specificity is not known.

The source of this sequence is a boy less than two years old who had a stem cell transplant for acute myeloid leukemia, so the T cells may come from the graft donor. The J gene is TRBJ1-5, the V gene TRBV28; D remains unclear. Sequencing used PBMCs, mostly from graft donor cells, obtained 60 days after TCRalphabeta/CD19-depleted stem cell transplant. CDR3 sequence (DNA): TGTGCCAGCAGGTGGACCTTTAATCAGCCCCAGCATTTT. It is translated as CASRWTFNQPQHF. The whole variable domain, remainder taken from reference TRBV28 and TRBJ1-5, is DVKVTQSSRYLVKRTGEKVFLECVQDMDHENMFWYRQDPGLGLRLIYFSYDVKMKEKGDIPEGYSVSREKKERFSLILESASTNQTSMYLCASRWTFNQPQHFGDGTRLSIL.